This TCR beta chain was sequenced in a study of read filtering for tumor transcriptome and immune sequencing. Study details: Whole-transcriptome libraries were prepared after DNase treatment.

This clonotype was found a few times. The antigen remains unidentified. Trimming removed 6 bases at V and 1 base at J, with 17 bases between. Germline V lookup: CDR1 MNHEY, CDR2 SMNVEV (reference sequence). The CDR3 has 16 amino acids. Regarding the study as a whole: Approximately 80% of IR-seq clonotypes had one read, totaling around 4% of reads; RNA-seq: about 74% and 41%. The sorted CD138-negative fraction was a mixed bone marrow immune population, not purified T cells.

From roughly 400 ng of RNA, a library with molecular barcoded alpha/delta and beta/gamma adaptors was made. MiXCR, applied by TCRdb to the reads, yields one record per CDR3 protein. Among about 57,000 distinct CDR3 sequences, roughly 19% were seen once, and the ten largest hold about 17%. The chain combines TRBV27 with TRBJ2-3; the D is unclear. The TCR originated in a donor aged 40 or older with multiple myeloma. Sequencing was performed on a population of CD138-negative cells sorted from bone marrow. The CDR3 coding sequence is TGTGCCAGCAGCCACCGGAGACCGGACCGCACAGATACGCAGTATTTT. Protein product: CASSHRRPDRTDTQYF.